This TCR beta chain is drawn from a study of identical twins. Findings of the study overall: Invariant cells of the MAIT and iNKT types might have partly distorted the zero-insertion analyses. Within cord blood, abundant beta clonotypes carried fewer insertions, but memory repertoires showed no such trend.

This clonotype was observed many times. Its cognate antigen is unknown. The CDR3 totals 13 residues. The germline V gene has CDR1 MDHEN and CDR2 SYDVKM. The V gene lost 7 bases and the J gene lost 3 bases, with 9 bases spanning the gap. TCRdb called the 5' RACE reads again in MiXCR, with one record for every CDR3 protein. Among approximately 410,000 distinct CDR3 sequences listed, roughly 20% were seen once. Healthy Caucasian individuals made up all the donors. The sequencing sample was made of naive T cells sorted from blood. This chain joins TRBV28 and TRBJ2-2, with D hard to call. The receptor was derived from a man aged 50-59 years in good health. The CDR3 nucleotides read TGTGCCAGCAACCCGGAATACACCGGGGAGCTGTTTTTT. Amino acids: CASNPEYTGELFF.